These 30 T cell receptor beta chains originate from one sample sequenced in a study of radiation and T cells in renal cell carcinoma. This sample's time point: baseline pretreatment blood. Described treatment: 15 Gy SBRT to primary tumor, nephrectomy 4 weeks later. The assay was immunoSEQ multiplex PCR, and TCRdb's table has in-frame clones only and misses some. The profile shows 150,000 or so clones, around 90% of them singletons. This specimen was blood, taken from a patient whose treatment included radiotherapy and nephrectomy. The receptors come from a woman between 65 and 79 years old with renal cell carcinoma.

This chain joins TRBV5-1 and TRBJ1-2; D call uncertain. Trimming took 4 bases from V and 2 from J, leaving 6 bases between them. Germline loops: CDR1 SGHRS, CDR2 YFSETQ. The CDR3 has 12 residues. CDR3 coding DNA: TGCGCCAGCAGCCCGGACAACTATGGCTACACCTTC. Its translation: CASSPDNYGYTF.

The chain uses TRBV11-2 and TRBJ2-1; 7 nucleotides align to TRBD1. CDR1 and CDR2 from the germline V gene are SGHAT and FQNNGV. Trimming removed 6 bases from V and 1 base from J; junction bases left unmatched: 6. The CDR3 consists of 15 residues. The CDR3 loop is CASRPTGLSYNEQFF. The CDR3 nucleotides read TGTGCCAGCAGACCGACAGGGTTGTCCTACAATGAGCAGTTCTTC.

V and J are TRBV6-1 and TRBJ2-3; TRBD2 aligns across 13 bases. The CDR3 length is 15 residues. Germline V CDR1 and CDR2: MNHNS, SASEGT. The V and J ends lost 6 bases and 3 bases, in that order; junction bases with no gene match: 3. CDR3 DNA sequence: TGTGCCAGCAGGAGGACTAGCGGGGGAACAGATACGCAGTATTTT. Protein product: CASRRTSGGTDTQYF.

The chain joins TRBV11-1 to TRBJ2-7; D call uncertain. Trimming took 0 bases from V and 7 from J, leaving 4 bases between them. The germline V gene encodes CDR1 SGHAT and CDR2 FQDESV (reference sequence). CDR3 length: 11 amino acids. CDR3 bases: TGTGCCAGCAGCTTAGCGGGGGAGCAGTACTTC. It is translated as CASSLAGEQYF.

The chain couples TRBV19 to TRBJ2-5; 7 nucleotides agree with TRBD2. Trimming removed 7 bases from V and 4 bases from J; junction bases left unmatched: 9. The CDR3 loop spans 14 amino acids. Germline loops: CDR1 LNHDA, CDR2 SQIVND (reference sequence). CDR3 DNA: TGTGCCAGTAACCTGGGAGGGTTCGGAGAGACCCAGTACTTC. Translating gives CASNLGGFGETQYF.

The chain uses TRBV30 and TRBJ1-1, with 7 bases that match TRBD1. Trimming took 0 bases from V and 3 from J; bases not matched to a gene: 7. Germline-derived CDR1 and CDR2 are GTSNPN and SVGIG (reference sequence). This CDR3 has 15 amino acids. The CDR3 sequence: CAWSVWGQGDTEAFF. In DNA form, the CDR3 reads TGTGCCTGGAGTGTATGGGGGCAGGGGGACACTGAAGCTTTCTTT.

The genes are TRBV5-1 and TRBJ2-5; 11 positions match TRBD2. CDR3 length equals 16 residues. The V gene end was trimmed by 3 bases and the J gene end by 5 bases; junction bases not matched to a gene: 9. The germline CDR1 and CDR2 sequences are SGHRS and YFSETQ. CDR3 DNA: TGCGCCAGCAGCTCCAATACCGGGACTAGCGGTGAGACCCAGTACTTC. It specifies CASSSNTGTSGETQYF.

The chain recombines TRBV27 with TRBJ2-7, with D possibly being TRBD1 (6 bases). Germline V gene sequence: CDR1 MNHEY, CDR2 SMNVEV (reference sequence). CDR3 length: 14 amino acids. The V and J ends lost 5 bases and 2 bases respectively, with 13 bases between them. CDR3 sequence: CASSRGQTAYEQYF. The CDR3 DNA reads TGTGCCAGCAGTCGCGGACAGACCGCCTACGAGCAGTACTTC.

V usage is TRBV7-2 and J usage is TRBJ1-6, with TRBD1 as a possible D gene (6 bases). Looked up from germline, CDR1 is SGHTA and CDR2 is FQGNSA. CDR3 length: 14 residues. Trimming pared 3 bases from V and 7 bases from J, leaving 10 bases between. The CDR3 sequence: CASSLQGRNSPLHF. The CDR3 nucleotides are TGTGCCAGCAGCTTGCAGGGGAGGAATTCACCCCTCCACTTT.

The chain carries TRBV9 and TRBJ1-2, with D tentatively TRBD1 (5 bases). Germline V CDR1 and CDR2: SGDLS, YYNGEE. Trimming removed 4 bases at V and 4 bases at J, with 20 bases between. The CDR3 is 16 residues long. This chain's CDR3 is CASSPPTADPSYGYTF. The CDR3 DNA sequence: TGTGCCAGCAGCCCCCCGACAGCAGATCCTTCCTATGGCTACACCTTC.

This chain uses TRBV10-3 with TRBJ1-1; perhaps TRBD1 as D (5 bases). Trimming shortened V by 6 bases and J by 0 bases, and 8 bases separated the two germline ends. CDR1 and CDR2 (germline): ENHRY, SYGVKD. CDR3 length: 13 amino acids. Here the CDR3 reads CAISDRLNTEAFF. The CDR3 nucleotides are TGTGCCATCAGCGACAGACTGAACACTGAAGCTTTCTTT.

Comment on this clone: Relative to the germline gene, one junction end is altered; a read error may explain this. This chain links TRBV4-2 with TRBJ2-7, with 9 bases lining up with TRBD1. The CDR3 is made up of 16 amino acids. Germline CDR1 is LGHNA and CDR2 is YNFKEQ. CDR3 region: CVSSQVGGTGLAEQYF. The CDR3 bases are TGTGTCAGCAGCCAAGTGGGGGGGACAGGGTTAGCCGAGCAGTACTTC.

This clone was detected once. This chain connects TRBV19 to TRBJ2-2, with D maybe TRBD1 (5 bases). This CDR3 comprises 14 residues. V was trimmed by 1 base and J by 6 bases, leaving 9 bases between them. The germline V gene has CDR1 LNHDA and CDR2 SQIVND (reference sequence). CDR3 coding DNA: TGTGCCAGTAGTATAGTGCAGGGCCCCGGGGAGCTGTTTTTT. As protein: CASSIVQGPGELFF.

The CDR3 DNA is TGTGCCAGCCACCGGGGGGACAATTCACCCCTCCACTTT. This codes for CASHRGDNSPLHF. The chain employs TRBV6-1 and TRBJ1-6; perhaps TRBD1 as D (5 bases). The CDR3 totals 13 residues. Per the germline V gene, CDR1 is MNHNS and CDR2 is SASEGT. The V and J ends lost 8 bases and 7 bases respectively, with 12 bases between them.

This rearrangement joins TRBV27 to TRBJ1-4, with a tentative D call TRBD1 (5 bases). The CDR3 length is 14 residues. Looked up from germline, CDR1 is MNHEY and CDR2 is SMNVEV (reference sequence). V shed 3 bases and J shed 8 bases, with 13 bases lying between them. CDR3 region: CASSLTREQEKLFF. The CDR3 nucleotides read TGTGCCAGCAGTTTGACCAGGGAGCAGGAAAAACTGTTTTTT.

The rearrangement links TRBV19 to TRBJ1-6, with 9 bases identical to TRBD1. The CDR3 consists of 15 residues. Unmatched junction bases numbered 7, after V lost 7 bases and J lost 6 bases. CDR1 and CDR2 from the germline V gene are LNHDA and SQIVND (reference sequence). The CDR3 DNA reads TGTGCCAGTACCGGACAGGGGATAATTAATTCACCCCTCCACTTT. Encoded protein: CASTGQGIINSPLHF.

A single count supports this clone. This chain uses TRBV5-8 with TRBJ1-4; unclear D gene. CDR1 and CDR2 from the germline V gene are SGHTS and YDEGEE. The length of the CDR3 is 11 residues. Trimming left V 0 bases short and J 7 bases short, with 1 base between. CDR3 sequence (DNA): TGTGCCAGCAGCTTGGTTGAAAAACTGTTTTTT. It yields the protein CASSLVEKLFF.

The chain couples TRBV4-3 to TRBJ2-3; TRBD1 might be the D (5 bases). The V and J ends lost 0 bases and 4 bases respectively, with 8 bases between them. Per germline, CDR1 LGHNA and CDR2 YSLEER. The CDR3 contains 14 residues. The CDR3 DNA reads TGCGCCAGCAGCCAAGAATTAGGGGCAGATACGCAGTATTTT. Protein: CASSQELGADTQYF.

J is TRBJ2-3 and V is TRBV15, with D possibly TRBD1 on 6 matching bases. This CDR3 region has 15 residues. Trimming pared 3 bases from V and 0 bases from J, leaving 10 bases between. The germline V gene has CDR1 LNHNV and CDR2 YYDKDF (reference sequence). CDR3 amino acids: CATSSAGTSTDTQYF. In nucleotides, the CDR3 is TGTGCCACCAGCAGTGCCGGGACAAGCACAGATACGCAGTATTTT.

CDR3 nucleotides: TGTGCCAGCAGCGGCTCGGGACAGGGCTTAGGGCGGCAGTACTTC. Amino acid sequence: CASSGSGQGLGRQYF. This chain joins TRBV9 and TRBJ2-7; 9 bases match TRBD1. The CDR3 runs 15 residues. Germline values: CDR1 SGDLS, CDR2 YYNGEE. Losses at the gene ends were 3 bases for V and 9 bases for J; bases not matched to a gene: 13.

The chain employs TRBV4-3 and TRBJ1-2; unclear D gene. The CDR3 loop spans 14 amino acids. V was shortened by 0 bases and J by 3 bases, with 8 bases between the two germline ends. Germline V gene data show CDR1 as LGHNA and CDR2 as YSLEER. CDR3 residues: CASSQEAADYGYTF. In DNA form, the CDR3 reads TGCGCCAGCAGCCAAGAGGCGGCAGACTATGGCTACACCTTC.

The chain links TRBV7-3 to TRBJ1-2; 7 nucleotides match TRBD1. The CDR3 sequence is 13 residues long. With 5 bases clipped from V and 6 bases from J, the junction kept 6 bases outside the gene matches. Germline V lookup: CDR1 SGHTA, CDR2 FQGTGA. The CDR3 reads CASSQRQGDGYTF. The CDR3 coding sequence is TGTGCCAGCAGCCAAAGACAGGGAGATGGCTACACCTTC. The variable domain in full, completed from reference TRBV7-3 and TRBJ1-2, reads GAGVSQTPSNKVTEKGKYVELRCDPISGHTALYWYRQSLGQGPEFLIYFQGTGAADDSGLPNDRFFAVRPEGSVSTLKIQRTERGDSAVYLCASSQRQGDGYTFGSGTRLTVV.

The chain uses TRBV10-3 and TRBJ2-6, with unresolved D. In germline, CDR1 is ENHRY, CDR2 SYGVKD. Trimming cost V 8 bases and J 4 bases, with 12 bases left between them. The CDR3 sequence is 14 residues long. CDR3 coding DNA: TGTGCCATCCAGACCCTTACAGGGGCCAACGTCCTGACTTTC. Its translation is CAIQTLTGANVLTF.

V gene TRBV7-2 combines with J gene TRBJ1-4, with TRBD1 matching 7 bases. Unmatched junction bases numbered 7, after V lost 5 bases and J lost 4 bases. CDR1 SGHTA and CDR2 FQGNSA come from the germline V gene. The CDR3 covers 15 residues. Written as DNA, the CDR3 is TGTGCCAGCAGCAGACGGACAGGCCTTAATGAAAAACTGTTTTTT. Protein: CASSRRTGLNEKLFF.

The J gene is TRBJ1-5, the V gene TRBV5-4; no firm D call. Between the trimmed V and J ends, which lost 4 bases and 7 bases, there was a span of 9 bases. Per germline, CDR1 SGHNT and CDR2 YYREEE (reference sequence). The CDR3 has 12 residues. CDR3: CASSPRGQPQHF. The CDR3 nucleotides are TGTGCCAGCAGCCCCCGAGGGCAGCCCCAGCATTTT. Combining the CDR3 with reference TRBV5-4 and TRBJ1-5 gives the whole variable domain ETGVTQSPTHLIKTRGQQVTLRCSSQSGHNTVSWYQQALGQGPQFIFQYYREEENGRGNFPPRFSGLQFPNYSSELNVNALELDDSALYLCASSPRGQPQHFGDGTRLSIL.

CDR3 in amino acids: CASSVEPYRQNNEKLFF. CDR3 DNA sequence: TGTGCCAGCAGCGTAGAACCGTACAGACAGAATAATGAAAAACTGTTTTTT. The chain employs TRBV9 and TRBJ1-4; D perhaps matches TRBD1 (5 bases). V was cut by 0 bases and J by 4 bases, with 16 bases left in between. CDR3 length equals 17 residues. Germline V gene sequence: CDR1 SGDLS, CDR2 YYNGEE. Looking up the rest from reference TRBV9 and TRBJ1-4 gives the full variable domain: DSGVTQTPKHLITATGQRVTLRCSPRSGDLSVYWYQQSLDQGLQFLIQYYNGEERAKGNILERFSAQQFPDLHSELNLSSLELGDSALYFCASSVEPYRQNNEKLFFGSGTQLSVL.

The chain recombines TRBV20-1 with TRBJ1-6; no clear D gene. The CDR3 loop spans 11 amino acids. V was clipped by 2 bases and J by 7 bases, with 3 bases between them. The germline CDR1 and CDR2 sequences are DFQATT and SNEGSKA (reference sequence). This CDR3 reads CSARSNSPLHF. CDR3 nucleotide sequence: TGCAGTGCTAGATCAAATTCACCCCTCCACTTT.

The rearrangement links TRBV5-4 to TRBJ2-3, with 7 bases matching TRBD1. V dropped 3 bases and J dropped 2; count of bases not matched to a gene: 6. This CDR3 has 15 amino acids. Germline-derived CDR1 and CDR2 are SGHNT and YYREEE (reference sequence). The CDR3 is CASSSRGLNTDTQYF. The CDR3 coding sequence is TGTGCCAGCAGCTCAAGGGGGCTGAACACAGATACGCAGTATTTT.

V usage is TRBV7-3 and J usage is TRBJ2-1, with 7 bases lining up with TRBD2. With V trimmed by 2 bases and J by 6 bases, 4 bases remained unmatched. The CDR3 totals 14 residues. CDR1 SGHTA and CDR2 FQGTGA come from the germline V gene. The CDR3 DNA is TGTGCCAGCAGCTTAGCGGGGGTCCTCAATGAGCAGTTCTTC. Translated: CASSLAGVLNEQFF. The full variable domain, with the rest looked up from reference TRBV7-3 and TRBJ2-1, is GAGVSQTPSNKVTEKGKYVELRCDPISGHTALYWYRQSLGQGPEFLIYFQGTGAADDSGLPNDRFFAVRPEGSVSTLKIQRTERGDSAVYLCASSLAGVLNEQFFGPGTRLTVL.

The chain is built from TRBV6-5 and TRBJ2-2; TRBD1 aligns across 8 bases. Losses at the gene ends were 7 bases for V and 4 bases for J; bases not matched to a gene: 5. This CDR3 has 14 amino acids. Per the germline V gene, CDR1 is MNHEY and CDR2 is SVGAGI. CDR3 DNA sequence: TGTGCCAGCAAACGGACAGGGACCACCGGGGAGCTGTTTTTT. It yields the protein CASKRTGTTGELFF.